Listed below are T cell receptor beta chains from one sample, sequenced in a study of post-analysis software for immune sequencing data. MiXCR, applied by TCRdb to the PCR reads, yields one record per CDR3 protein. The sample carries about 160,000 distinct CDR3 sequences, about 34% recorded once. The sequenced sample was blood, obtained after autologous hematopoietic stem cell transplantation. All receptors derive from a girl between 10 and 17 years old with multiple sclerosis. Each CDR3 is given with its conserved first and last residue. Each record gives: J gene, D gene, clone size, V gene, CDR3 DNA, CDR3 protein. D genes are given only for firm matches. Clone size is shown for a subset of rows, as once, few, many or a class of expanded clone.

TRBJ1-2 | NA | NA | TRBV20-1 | TGCAGTGCTGGAGATCTCGACTTCACAACCTACTATGGCTACACCTTC | CSAGDLDFTTYYGYTF
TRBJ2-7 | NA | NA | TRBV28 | TGTGCCAGCAGTTTACGACACCGGTTGGACTACGAGCAGTACTTC | CASSLRHRLDYEQYF
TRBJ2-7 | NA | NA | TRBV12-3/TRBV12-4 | TGTGCCAGCAGTAGGGGCTCCTACGAGCAGTACTTC | CASSRGSYEQYF
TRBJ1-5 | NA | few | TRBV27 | TGTGCCAGCAGTTCCCGACAAGGGGGGGGCAATCAGCCCCAGCATTTT | CASSSRQGGGNQPQHF
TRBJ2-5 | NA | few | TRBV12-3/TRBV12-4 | TGTGCCAGCAATTCCGACAGGAGCGTCCGAGAGACCCAGTACTTC | CASNSDRSVRETQYF
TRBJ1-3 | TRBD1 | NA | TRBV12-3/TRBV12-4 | TGTGCCAGCAGCAACCCAGGGGGCGGAATCAACACCATATATTTT | CASSNPGGGINTIYF
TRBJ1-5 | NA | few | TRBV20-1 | TGCAGTGCTATCAAAGGGGGCAATCAGCCCCAGCATTTT | CSAIKGGNQPQHF
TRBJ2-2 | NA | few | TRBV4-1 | TGCGCCAGCAGCCAAGATTGGAACTGGGACACCGGGGAGCTGTTTTTT | CASSQDWNWDTGELFF
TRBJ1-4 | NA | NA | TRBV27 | TGTGCCAGCAGGGCCGGGAACCCTAGGGAAAAACTGTTTTTT | CASRAGNPREKLFF
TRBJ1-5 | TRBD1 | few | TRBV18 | TGTGCCAGCTCACCGGGGGAGGGGGCCCGTCAGCCCCAGCATTTT | CASSPGEGARQPQHF
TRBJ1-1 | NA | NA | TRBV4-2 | TGTGCCAGCAGCCAAGATGCGACAGCTGGTGAAGCTTTCTTT | CASSQDATAGEAFF
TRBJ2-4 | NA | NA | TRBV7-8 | TGTGCCCCCAGCTGGAAGTACTTC | CAPSWKYF
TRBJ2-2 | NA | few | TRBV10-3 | TGTGCCTCAGTGGCAGGGTTTGCCGGGGAGCTGTTTTTT | CASVAGFAGELFF
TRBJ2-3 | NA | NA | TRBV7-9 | TGTGCCAGCAGCCATCTGGGGGAGGATACGCAGTATTTT | CASSHLGEDTQYF
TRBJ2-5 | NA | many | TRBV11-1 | TGTGCCAGCACCAAGGGAAACCGGGGGGAGACCCAGTACTTC | CASTKGNRGETQYF
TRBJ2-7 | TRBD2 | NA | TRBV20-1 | TGCAGTGCACGACCTAGGCTAGCGGGAGTCTACGAGCAGTACTTC | CSARPRLAGVYEQYF
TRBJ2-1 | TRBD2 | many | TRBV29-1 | TGCAGCGCCGGGACTAGCGGGATGGTTGAGCAGTTCTTC | CSAGTSGMVEQFF
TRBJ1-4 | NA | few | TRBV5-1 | TGCGCCAGCAGGCCAGCAACTAATGAAAAACTGTTTTTT | CASRPATNEKLFF
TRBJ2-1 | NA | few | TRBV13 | TGTGCCAGCAGCTTCCCATCTAGCTCCAATGAGCAGTTCTTC | CASSFPSSSNEQFF
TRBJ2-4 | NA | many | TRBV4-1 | TGCGCCAGCAGCCAAGAAGGTCTAGCCAAAAACATTCAGTACTTC | CASSQEGLAKNIQYF
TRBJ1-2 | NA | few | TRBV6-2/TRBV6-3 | TGTGCCAGCAGTTCCCGACGGAAAACTAACTATGGCTACACCTTC | CASSSRRKTNYGYTF
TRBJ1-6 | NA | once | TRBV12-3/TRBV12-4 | TGTGCCAGCAGTCCGGGACCTAAGGGCACCAAAAATTCACCCCTCCACTTT | CASSPGPKGTKNSPLHF
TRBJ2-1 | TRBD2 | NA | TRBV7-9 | TGTGCCAGCAGCCAAAAAAAGTTAATAGCGGGGGCAGGGTACAATGAGCAGTTCTTC | CASSQKKLIAGAGYNEQFF
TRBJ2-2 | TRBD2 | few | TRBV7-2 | TGTGCCAGCAGCAAGGGACTAGCGGGAGGGCCAACCGGGGAGCTGTTTTTT | CASSKGLAGGPTGELFF
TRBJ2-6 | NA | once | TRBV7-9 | TGTGCCAGCAGCTTAGGACCGCTCATTTCTGGGGCCAACGTCCTGACTTTC | CASSLGPLISGANVLTF
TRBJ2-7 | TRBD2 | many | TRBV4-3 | TGCGCCAGCAGCCAAGATGAGCGGGGAATCTCCTACGAGCAGTACTTC | CASSQDERGISYEQYF
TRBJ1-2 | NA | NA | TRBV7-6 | TGTGCCAGCAGCCAAAACAGGGACTATGGCTACACCTTC | CASSQNRDYGYTF
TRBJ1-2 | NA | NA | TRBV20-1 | TGCAGTGCTAGAGCGGGGGAGGACTATGGCTACACCTTC | CSARAGEDYGYTF
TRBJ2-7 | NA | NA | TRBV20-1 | TGCAGTGCTTTCGAACGAGCGGCACACTCCTACGAGCAGTACTTC | CSAFERAAHSYEQYF
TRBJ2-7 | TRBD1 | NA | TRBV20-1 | TGCAGTGCCCTACAGGGGGCGCCGAATGAGCAGTACTTC | CSALQGAPNEQYF
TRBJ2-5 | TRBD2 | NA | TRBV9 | TGTGCCAGCAGTCCTTCACTAGCGGGCCAAGAGACCCAGTACTTC | CASSPSLAGQETQYF
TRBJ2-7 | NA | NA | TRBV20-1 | TGCAGTGCTCAACAGACCGGGGTTGGCGACGAGCAGTACTTC | CSAQQTGVGDEQYF
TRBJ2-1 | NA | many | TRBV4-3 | TGCGCCAGCAGCCAAGACGCCGTGAATTGGAACAATGAGCAGTTCTTC | CASSQDAVNWNNEQFF
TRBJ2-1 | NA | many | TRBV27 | TGTGCCAGCAGTAGGGGCGGAGACAATGAGCAGTTCTTC | CASSRGGDNEQFF
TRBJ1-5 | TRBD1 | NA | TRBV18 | TGTGCCAGCTCACCGCGTCAGGGGGTGGGTCAGCCCCAGCATTTT | CASSPRQGVGQPQHF
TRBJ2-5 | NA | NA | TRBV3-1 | TGTGCCAGCAGCCAAAGTCGGGACCTCCAAGGGACCCAGTACTTC | CASSQSRDLQGTQYF
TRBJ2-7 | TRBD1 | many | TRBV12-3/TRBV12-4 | TGTGCCAGCAGTGGGGGACAGGGGTACTACGAGCAGTACTTC | CASSGGQGYYEQYF